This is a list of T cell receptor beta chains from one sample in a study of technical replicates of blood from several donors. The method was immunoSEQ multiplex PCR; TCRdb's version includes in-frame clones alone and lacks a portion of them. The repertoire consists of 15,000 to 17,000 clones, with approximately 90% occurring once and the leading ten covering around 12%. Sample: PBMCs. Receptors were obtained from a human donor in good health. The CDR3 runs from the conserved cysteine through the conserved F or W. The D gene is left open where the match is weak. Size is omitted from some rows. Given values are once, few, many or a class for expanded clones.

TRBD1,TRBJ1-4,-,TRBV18,CASSPDRSTNEKLFF,TGTGCCAGCTCACCGGACAGGTCAACTAATGAAAAACTGTTTTTT
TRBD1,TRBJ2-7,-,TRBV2,CASRGQTLGEQYF,TGTGCCAGCCGGGGACAGACTCTAGGCGAGCAGTACTTC
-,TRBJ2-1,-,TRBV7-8,CASSLLLGSRDEQFF,TGTGCCAGCAGCTTACTTCTTGGTTCTCGGGATGAGCAGTTCTTC
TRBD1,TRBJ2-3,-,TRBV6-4,CASTPGQDTDTQYF,TGTGCCAGCACACCGGGACAGGACACAGATACGCAGTATTTT
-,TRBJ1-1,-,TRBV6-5,CASSYSTVYGTEAFF,TGTGCCAGCAGTTACTCGACAGTCTATGGCACTGAAGCTTTCTTT
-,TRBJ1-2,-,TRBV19,CASSIEGSYGYTF,TGTGCCAGTAGTATAGAAGGGAGCTATGGCTACACCTTC
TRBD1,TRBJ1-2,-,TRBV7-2,CASSSRTGGLDGYTF,TGTGCCAGCAGCTCAAGGACAGGGGGCCTTGATGGCTACACCTTC
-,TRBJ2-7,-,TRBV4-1,CASSQESWTEIYEQYF,TGCGCCAGCAGCCAAGAATCCTGGACAGAGATCTACGAGCAGTACTTC
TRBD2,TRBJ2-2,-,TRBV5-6,CASSLGVLAEVTGELFF,TGTGCCAGCAGCTTGGGGGTCCTAGCGGAAGTCACCGGGGAGCTGTTTTTT
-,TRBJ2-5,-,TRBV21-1,CASSKGSTGPGFGTQYF,TGTGCCAGCAGCAAAGGGTCGACAGGTCCGGGGTTTGGGACCCAGTACTTC
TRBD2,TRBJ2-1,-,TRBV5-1,CASSFPSSGSYNEQFF,TGCGCCAGCAGCTTCCCTTCTAGCGGATCCTACAATGAGCAGTTCTTC
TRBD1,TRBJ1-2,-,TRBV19,CASRNDQGALRGYTF,TGTGCCAGTAGGAATGATCAGGGGGCGTTACGTGGCTACACCTTC
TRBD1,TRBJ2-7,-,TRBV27,CASSLTPGQGGHEQYF,TGTGCCAGCAGTCTCACACCGGGACAGGGGGGACACGAGCAGTACTTC
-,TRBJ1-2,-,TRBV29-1,CSVGDSNYGYTF,TGCAGCGTCGGGGACTCAAACTATGGCTACACCTTC
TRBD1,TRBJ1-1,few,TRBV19,CASSAYRGNTEAFF,TGTGCCAGTAGTGCATACAGGGGGAACACTGAAGCTTTCTTT
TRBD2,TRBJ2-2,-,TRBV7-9,CASSKAGENTGELFF,TGTGCCAGCAGCAAAGCGGGAGAGAACACCGGGGAGCTGTTTTTT
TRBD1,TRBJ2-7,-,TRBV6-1,CASSPGGMDEQYF,TGTGCCAGCAGCCCAGGGGGCATGGACGAGCAGTACTTC
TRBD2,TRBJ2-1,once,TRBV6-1,CASSSEAGGLNEQFF,TGTGCCAGCAGCTCTGAAGCGGGAGGTTTAAATGAGCAGTTCTTC
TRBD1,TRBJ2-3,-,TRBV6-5,CASSHRGVGTDTQYF,TGTGCCAGCTCCCACAGGGGAGTAGGCACAGATACGCAGTATTTT
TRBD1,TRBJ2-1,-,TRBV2,CASFPDRTYNEQFF,TGTGCCAGCTTCCCGGACAGGACCTACAATGAGCAGTTCTTC
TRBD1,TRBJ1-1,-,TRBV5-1,CASSLDSGQGSPEAFF,TGCGCCAGCAGCTTGGATTCGGGACAGGGAAGCCCTGAAGCTTTCTTT
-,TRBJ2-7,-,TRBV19,CASSPVWAVSSYEQYF,TGTGCCAGTAGTCCCGTGTGGGCAGTTTCCTCCTACGAGCAGTACTTC
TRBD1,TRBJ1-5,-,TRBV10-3,CAISSQGDGQPQHF,TGTGCCATCAGTTCACAGGGGGACGGTCAGCCCCAGCATTTT
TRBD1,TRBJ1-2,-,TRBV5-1,CASSLGQGDGYTF,TGCGCCAGCAGCTTGGGACAGGGAGATGGCTACACCTTC
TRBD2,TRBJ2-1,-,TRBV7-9,CASSLLAGEQFF,TGTGCCAGCAGCTTACTAGCGGGCGAGCAGTTCTTC
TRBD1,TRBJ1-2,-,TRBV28,CASSTPGQGYGYTF,TGTGCCAGCAGTACCCCGGGACAGGGTTATGGCTACACCTTC
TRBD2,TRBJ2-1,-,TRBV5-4,CASSQPTSGRANEQFF,TGTGCCAGCAGCCAACCGACTAGCGGGAGGGCCAATGAGCAGTTCTTC
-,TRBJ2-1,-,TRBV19,CASISGGANEQFF,TGTGCCAGTATCAGTGGAGGGGCCAATGAGCAGTTCTTC
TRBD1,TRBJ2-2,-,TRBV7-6,CASSEGARTGELFF,TGTGCCAGCAGCGAGGGGGCTCGCACCGGGGAGCTGTTTTTT
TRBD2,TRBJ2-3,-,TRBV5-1,CASSEGLAVSTDTQYF,TGCGCCAGCAGCGAGGGACTAGCGGTTAGCACAGATACGCAGTATTTT
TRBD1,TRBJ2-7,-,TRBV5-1,CASSLRDRGRDEQYF,TGCGCCAGCAGCTTGCGGGACAGGGGTCGGGACGAGCAGTACTTC
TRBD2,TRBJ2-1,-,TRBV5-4,CASSTGLNLNEQFF,TGTGCCAGCAGCACGGGACTAAATCTCAATGAGCAGTTCTTC
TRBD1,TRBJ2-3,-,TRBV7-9,CASSPRTGQVTQYF,TGTGCCAGCAGCCCTAGGACAGGCCAGGTTACGCAGTATTTT
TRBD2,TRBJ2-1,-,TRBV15,CATRARGGEVAGDGNEQFF,TGTGCCACCAGAGCTAGAGGGGGGGAGGTAGCGGGAGATGGCAATGAGCAGTTCTTC
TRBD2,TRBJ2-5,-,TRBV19,CASRTSGRSQETQYF,TGTGCCAGTAGGACTAGCGGCAGGTCCCAAGAGACCCAGTACTTC
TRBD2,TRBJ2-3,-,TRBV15,CATSWSAGGSDTQYF,TGTGCCACCAGCTGGTCAGCGGGAGGCTCAGATACGCAGTATTTT
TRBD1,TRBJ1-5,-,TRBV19,CASSGTGQGGRQPQHF,TGTGCCAGTAGTGGGACGGGACAGGGGGGGCGGCAGCCCCAGCATTTT
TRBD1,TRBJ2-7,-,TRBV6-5,CASSTSGTGPPEQYF,TGTGCCAGCAGTACCTCCGGGACAGGGCCCCCCGAGCAGTACTTC
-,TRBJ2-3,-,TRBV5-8,CASSLGKRGRDTQYF,TGTGCCAGCAGCTTGGGTAAAAGGGGCCGGGATACGCAGTATTTT
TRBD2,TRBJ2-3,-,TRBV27,CASSRTSGADTQYF,TGTGCCAGCAGCCGGACTAGCGGGGCAGATACGCAGTATTTT
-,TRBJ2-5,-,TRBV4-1,CASSQGRGTNQETQYF,TGCGCCAGCAGCCAAGGTAGGGGGACCAACCAAGAGACCCAGTACTTC
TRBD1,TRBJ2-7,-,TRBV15,CATSREGTGEQYF,TGTGCCACCAGCAGAGAGGGGACAGGGGAGCAGTACTTC